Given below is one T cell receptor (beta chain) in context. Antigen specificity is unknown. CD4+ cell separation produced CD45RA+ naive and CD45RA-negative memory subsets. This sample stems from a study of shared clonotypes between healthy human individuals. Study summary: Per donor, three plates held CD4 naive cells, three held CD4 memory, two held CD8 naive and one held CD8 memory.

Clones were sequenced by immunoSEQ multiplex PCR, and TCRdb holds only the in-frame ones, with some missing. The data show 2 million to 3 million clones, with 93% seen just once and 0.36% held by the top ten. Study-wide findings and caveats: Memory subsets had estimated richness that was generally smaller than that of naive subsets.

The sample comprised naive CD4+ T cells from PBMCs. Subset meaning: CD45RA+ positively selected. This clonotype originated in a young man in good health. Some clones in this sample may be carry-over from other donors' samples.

The CDR3 DNA reads TGTGCCAGCTCACCAGGACAGGGAGAGCAGTTCTTC. Protein: CASSPGQGEQFF. This chain uses TRBV18 with TRBJ2-1; TRBD1 agrees at 8 bases. This CDR3 region has 12 residues. V was clipped by 2 bases and J by 10 bases; unmatched bases: 1. CDR1 KGHSH and CDR2 LQKENI come from the germline V gene. Based on the CDR3 plus reference TRBV18 and TRBJ2-1, the full variable domain is NAGVMQNPRHLVRRRGQEARLRCSPMKGHSHVYWYRQLPEEGLKFMVYLQKENIIDESGMPKERFSAEFPKEGPSILRIQQVVRGDSAAYFCASSPGQGEQFFGPGTRLTVL.